This T cell receptor beta chain was documented in a study of T cells in localized non-small cell lung cancer. Libraries were prepared by immunoSEQ multiplex PCR; TCRdb keeps only in-frame clonotypes and omits some of them. There are roughly 3,800 clones in the sample; about 29% occur only once, and 8% to 10% lies in the top ten. V was shortened by 1 base and J by 4 bases, with 17 bases between the two germline ends. This CDR3 has 16 residues. The germline gives CDR1 SGHNT, CDR2 YENEEA. The chain couples TRBV11-3 to TRBJ2-7, with D possibly being TRBD2 (6 bases). This clonotype was obtained from a man aged 35 to 70 with stage I lung adenocarcinoma. Sequencing was performed on lung tumor tissue, taken before any cancer treatment. The CDR3 is CASSLVIGSFGYEQYF. For the CDR3, the DNA is TGTGCCAGCAGCTTAGTAATCGGGAGTTTCGGGTACGAGCAGTACTTC.